One sample yielded the 9 T cell receptor beta chains listed below, sequenced in a study of T cell responses to AZD1222 COVID-19 vaccine (dated by TCRdb to 2020 to 2023). The label giving this sample's time point can be read as: baseline before first vaccination. Library prep was done by the immunoSEQ multiplex PCR assay. Drawn from immuneACCESS, this table holds only the in-frame rearrangements with V and J called that TCRdb kept. Clones are partly lost; checked studies trace under half to an unresolved V gene and leave the rest unexplained. The sample records some 100,000 clones, roughly 87% of which are singletons. The ten most abundant clones make up 15% to 20% of the sample. The source was peripheral blood, collected on day 0 of AZD1222 vaccination. These receptors all come from an adult in good health.

The chain is built from TRBV28 and TRBJ2-1; 7 bases agree with TRBD2. CDR1 is MDHEN and CDR2 is SYDVKM in the germline V gene. The CDR3 runs to 17 residues. V trimming: 8 bases; J trimming: 4 bases; junction bases outside the gene matches: 17. The DNA for the CDR3 is TGTGCCAGCCTGGGGGTAATGTCTACTAGCGCGTACAATGAGCAGTTCTTC. Translating it yields CASLGVMSTSAYNEQFF.

V gene TRBV6-5 combines with J gene TRBJ1-2, with 7 bases identical to TRBD1. The CDR3 totals 14 residues. J lost 6 bases, V lost 2 bases, and 6 bases had no gene match. Germline lookup yields CDR1 MNHEY and CDR2 SVGAGI. The CDR3 DNA reads TGTGCCAGCAGTTACGGCTCAGGGGGGGATGGCTACACCTTC. Residues: CASSYGSGGDGYTF.

V usage is TRBV6-5 and J usage is TRBJ1-4; D unclear. The CDR3 extends over 14 amino acids. V was clipped by 7 bases and J by 2 bases, with 11 bases between them. Germline V gives CDR1 MNHEY, CDR2 SVGAGI. CDR3 protein: CASKRYATNEKLFF. For the CDR3, the DNA is TGTGCCAGCAAAAGATACGCGACTAATGAAAAACTGTTTTTT.

The chain uses TRBV24-1 and TRBJ1-4; D might be TRBD1 (6 bases). The CDR3 runs 13 residues. CDR1 KGHDR and CDR2 SFDVKD come from the germline V gene. Trimming left V 5 bases short and J 5 bases short, with 8 bases between. The CDR3 DNA follows: TGTGCCACCAGTGCCGGGGGCAATGAAAAACTGTTTTTT. This translates into CATSAGGNEKLFF.

The chain links TRBV6-5 to TRBJ1-4, with TRBD1 matching over 10 bases. Germline CDR1 is MNHEY and CDR2 is SVGAGI. Trimming cost V 6 bases and J 7 bases; bases outside gene matches: 8. The CDR3 is 15 amino acids. The CDR3 sequence is CASRDSGQGSEKLFF. CDR3 nucleotides: TGTGCCAGCAGGGATTCGGGACAGGGGAGTGAAAAACTGTTTTTT.

This sequence joins TRBV10-3 and TRBJ2-4, with D uncertain. V shed 2 bases and J shed 3 bases, with 8 bases lying between them. Germline V CDR1 and CDR2: ENHRY, SYGVKD. This CDR3 contains 14 residues. Written as DNA, the CDR3 is TGTGCCATCAGTGAGGACCGAGACAAAAACATTCAGTACTTC. Its translation: CAISEDRDKNIQYF.

Note on this clone: Mismatch with germline at one junction end may stem from a read error. V usage is TRBV10-3 and J usage is TRBJ1-5, with D perhaps TRBD1 (6 bases). CDR3 length: 13 amino acids. Germline CDR1 reads ENHRY; CDR2 reads SYGVKD. CDR3 DNA: TGTGCCGTCAGGGGAACCGGCAATCAGCCCCAGCATTTT. Its translation is CAVRGTGNQPQHF.

The rearrangement joins TRBV5-3 to TRBJ1-2, with unresolved D. TRBV5-3 is an ORF; its function is uncertain. The ends were cut back, 3 bases at V and 2 bases at J, with 11 bases in the middle. The CDR3 is 14 amino acids. CDR3 sequence: CARSSGRLNYGYTF. CDR3 coding DNA: TGTGCCAGAAGCTCCGGACGGCTCAACTATGGCTACACCTTC.

This chain joins TRBV11-1 and TRBJ2-5; D is possibly TRBD1 (6 bases). The V gene lost 3 bases and the J gene lost 2 bases, with 7 bases spanning the gap. The CDR3 extends over 13 amino acids. Germline V gene sequence: CDR1 SGHAT, CDR2 FQDESV (reference sequence). The CDR3 loop reads CASSFDRQETQYF. CDR3 bases: TGTGCCAGCAGCTTTGACAGGCAAGAGACCCAGTACTTC.